This TCR beta chain appears in the sequencing data of a study of T cells in Graves' hyperthyroidism and ophthalmopathy. Exclusion followed for patients with uncontrolled infection, other autoimmune disease, pregnancy or lactation. The V and J ends lost 1 base and 0 bases, in that order; junction bases with no gene match: 5. Germline V gives CDR1 LGHDT, CDR2 YNNKEL (reference sequence). This CDR3 has 16 residues. Concerning this clonotype: Its antigen is not identified.

The TCR beta CDR3 regions underwent amplification using RNA transcripts as the source. Using the HTBI primer set, a first-round RT-PCR was run on the TCR CDR3. In TCRdb, the multiplex PCR reads were re-called with MiXCR into one record per CDR3 protein. The sample has approximately 360,000 distinct CDR3 sequences; more than 20% are singletons. Study results and caveats: In the blood, most expanded thyroid clonotypes above 0.001 appeared as well.

The chain couples TRBV3-1 to TRBJ2-5, with 7 bases that match TRBD2. This sequence originates from a man in his fifties with Graves' hyperthyroidism. The sequencing sample was made of blood. Here the CDR3 reads CASSQAPGGYQETQYF. CDR3 in DNA: TGTGCCAGCAGCCAAGCACCCGGGGGGTACCAAGAGACCCAGTACTTC.